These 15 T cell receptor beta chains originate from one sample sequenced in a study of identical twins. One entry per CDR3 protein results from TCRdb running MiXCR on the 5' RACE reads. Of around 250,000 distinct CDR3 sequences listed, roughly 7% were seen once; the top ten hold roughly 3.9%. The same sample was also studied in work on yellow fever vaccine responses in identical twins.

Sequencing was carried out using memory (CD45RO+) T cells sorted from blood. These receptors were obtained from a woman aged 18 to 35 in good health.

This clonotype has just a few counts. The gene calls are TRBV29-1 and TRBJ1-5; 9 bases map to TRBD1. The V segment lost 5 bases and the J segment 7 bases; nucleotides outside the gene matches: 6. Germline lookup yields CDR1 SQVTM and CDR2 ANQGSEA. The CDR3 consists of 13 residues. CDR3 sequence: CSVTGGAGQPQHF. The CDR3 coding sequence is TGCAGCGTTACAGGGGGCGCTGGGCAGCCCCAGCATTTT.

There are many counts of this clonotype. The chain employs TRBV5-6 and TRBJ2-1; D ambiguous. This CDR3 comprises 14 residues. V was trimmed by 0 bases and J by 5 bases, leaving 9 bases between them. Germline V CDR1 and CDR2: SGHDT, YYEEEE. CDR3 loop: CASSLVGYNNEQFF. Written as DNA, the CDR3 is TGTGCCAGCAGCTTGGTAGGGTACAACAATGAGCAGTTCTTC.

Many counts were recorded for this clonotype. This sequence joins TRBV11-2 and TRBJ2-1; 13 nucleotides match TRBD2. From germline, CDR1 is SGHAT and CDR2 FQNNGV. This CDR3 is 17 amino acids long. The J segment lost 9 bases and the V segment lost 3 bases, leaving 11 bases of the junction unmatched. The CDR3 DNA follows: TGTGCCAGCAGCTTTCAAAGTCGACTAGCGGGGGGTGGTGAGCAGTTCTTC. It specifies CASSFQSRLAGGGEQFF.

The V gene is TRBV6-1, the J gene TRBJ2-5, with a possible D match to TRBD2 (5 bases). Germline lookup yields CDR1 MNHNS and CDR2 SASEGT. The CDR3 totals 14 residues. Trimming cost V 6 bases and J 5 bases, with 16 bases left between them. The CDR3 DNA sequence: TGTGCCAGCAGCCACGGGCCGGGCGGGGAGACCCAGTACTTC. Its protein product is CASSHGPGGETQYF.

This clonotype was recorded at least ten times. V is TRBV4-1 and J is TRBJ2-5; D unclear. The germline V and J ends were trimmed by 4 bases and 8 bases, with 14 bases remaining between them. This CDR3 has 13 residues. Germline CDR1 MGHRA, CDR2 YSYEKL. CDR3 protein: CASSPSDRETQYF. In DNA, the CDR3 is TGCGCCAGCAGCCCTTCTGACCGAGAAACCCAGTACTTC.

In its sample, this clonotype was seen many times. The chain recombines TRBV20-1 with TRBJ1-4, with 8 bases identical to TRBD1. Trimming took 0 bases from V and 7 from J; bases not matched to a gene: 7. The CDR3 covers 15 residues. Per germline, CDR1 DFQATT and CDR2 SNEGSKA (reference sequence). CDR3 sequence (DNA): TGCAGTGCTAGAGATAGGCAGGGGGCAGGTGAAAAACTGTTTTTT. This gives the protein CSARDRQGAGEKLFF.

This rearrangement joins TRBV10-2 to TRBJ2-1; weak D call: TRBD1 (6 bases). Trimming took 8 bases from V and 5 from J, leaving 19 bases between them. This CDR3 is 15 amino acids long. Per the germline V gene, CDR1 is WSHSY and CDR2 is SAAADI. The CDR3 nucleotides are TGCGCCAGCTTCACAGGGCGTTCAGGCAACAATGAGCAGTTCTTC. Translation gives CASFTGRSGNNEQFF.

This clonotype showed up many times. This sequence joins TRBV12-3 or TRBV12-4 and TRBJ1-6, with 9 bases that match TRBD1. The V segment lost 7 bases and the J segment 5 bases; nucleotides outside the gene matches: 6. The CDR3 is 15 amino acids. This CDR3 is CASIAGTGHNSPLHF. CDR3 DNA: TGTGCCAGCATTGCCGGGACAGGGCATAATTCACCCCTCCACTTT.

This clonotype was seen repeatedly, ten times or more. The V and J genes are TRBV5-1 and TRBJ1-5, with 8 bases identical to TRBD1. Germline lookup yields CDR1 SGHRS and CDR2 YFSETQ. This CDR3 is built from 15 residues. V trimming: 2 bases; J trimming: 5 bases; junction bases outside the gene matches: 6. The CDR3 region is CASSFSGGGDQPQHF. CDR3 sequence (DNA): TGCGCCAGCAGCTTTTCAGGGGGCGGGGATCAGCCCCAGCATTTT.

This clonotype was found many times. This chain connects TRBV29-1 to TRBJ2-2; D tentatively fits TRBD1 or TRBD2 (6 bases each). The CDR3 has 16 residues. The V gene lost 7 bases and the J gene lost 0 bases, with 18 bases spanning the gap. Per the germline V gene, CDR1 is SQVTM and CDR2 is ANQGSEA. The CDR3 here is CSAAGQGTSNTGELFF. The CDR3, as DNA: TGCAGCGCTGCCGGGCAGGGGACTTCGAACACCGGGGAGCTGTTTTTT.

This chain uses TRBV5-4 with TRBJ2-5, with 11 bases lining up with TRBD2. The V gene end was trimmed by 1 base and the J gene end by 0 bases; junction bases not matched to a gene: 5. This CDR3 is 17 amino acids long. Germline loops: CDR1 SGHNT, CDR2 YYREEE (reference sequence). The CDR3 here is CASSLRLAGGHQETQYF. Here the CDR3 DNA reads TGTGCCAGCAGCTTGAGGCTAGCGGGGGGTCACCAAGAGACCCAGTACTTC.

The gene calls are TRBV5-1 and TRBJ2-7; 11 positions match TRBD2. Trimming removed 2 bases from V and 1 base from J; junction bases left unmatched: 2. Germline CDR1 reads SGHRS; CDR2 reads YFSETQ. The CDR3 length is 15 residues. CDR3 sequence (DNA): TGCGCCAGCAGCTTAAGACTAGCGGGGTCCTACGAGCAGTACTTC. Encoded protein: CASSLRLAGSYEQYF.

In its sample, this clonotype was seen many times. As DNA, the CDR3 is TGTGCCAGCAGCGCAGGGGTTCCCACTGAAGCTTTCTTT. Translated, it gives CASSAGVPTEAFF. The chain is built from TRBV7-9 and TRBJ1-1; TRBD1 might be the D (6 bases). Trimming stripped 5 bases from V and 4 bases from J, with 11 bases between. CDR1 is SEHNR and CDR2 is FQNEAQ in the germline V gene (reference sequence). The CDR3 length is 13 residues.

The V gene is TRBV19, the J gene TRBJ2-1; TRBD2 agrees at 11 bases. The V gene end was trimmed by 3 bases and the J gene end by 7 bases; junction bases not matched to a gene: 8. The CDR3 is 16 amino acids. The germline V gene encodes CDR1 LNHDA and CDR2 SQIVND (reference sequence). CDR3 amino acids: CASSIPIAGGLNEQFF. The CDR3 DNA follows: TGTGCCAGTAGTATTCCCATAGCGGGAGGGTTGAATGAGCAGTTCTTC.

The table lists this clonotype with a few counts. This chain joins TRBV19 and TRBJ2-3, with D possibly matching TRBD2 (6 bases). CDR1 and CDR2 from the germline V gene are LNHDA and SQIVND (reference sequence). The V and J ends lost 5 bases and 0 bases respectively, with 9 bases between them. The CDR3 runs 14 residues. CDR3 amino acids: CASSVSGSTDTQYF. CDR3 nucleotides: TGTGCCAGTAGTGTCAGCGGGAGCACAGATACGCAGTATTTT.